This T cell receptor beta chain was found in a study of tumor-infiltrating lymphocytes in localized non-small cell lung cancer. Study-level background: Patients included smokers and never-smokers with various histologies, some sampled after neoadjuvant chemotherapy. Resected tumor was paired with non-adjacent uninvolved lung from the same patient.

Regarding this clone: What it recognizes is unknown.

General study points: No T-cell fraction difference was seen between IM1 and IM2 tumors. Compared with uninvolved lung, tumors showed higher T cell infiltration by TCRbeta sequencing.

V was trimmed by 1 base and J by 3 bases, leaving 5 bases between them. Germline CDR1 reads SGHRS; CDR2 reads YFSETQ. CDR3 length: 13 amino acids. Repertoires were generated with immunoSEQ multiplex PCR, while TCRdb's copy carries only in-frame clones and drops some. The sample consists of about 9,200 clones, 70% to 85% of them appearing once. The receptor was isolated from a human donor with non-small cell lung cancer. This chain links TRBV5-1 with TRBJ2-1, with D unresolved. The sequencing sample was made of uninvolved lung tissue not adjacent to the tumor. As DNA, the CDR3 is TGCGCCAGCAGCTTGAACGGCTACAATGAGCAGTTCTTC. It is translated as CASSLNGYNEQFF.